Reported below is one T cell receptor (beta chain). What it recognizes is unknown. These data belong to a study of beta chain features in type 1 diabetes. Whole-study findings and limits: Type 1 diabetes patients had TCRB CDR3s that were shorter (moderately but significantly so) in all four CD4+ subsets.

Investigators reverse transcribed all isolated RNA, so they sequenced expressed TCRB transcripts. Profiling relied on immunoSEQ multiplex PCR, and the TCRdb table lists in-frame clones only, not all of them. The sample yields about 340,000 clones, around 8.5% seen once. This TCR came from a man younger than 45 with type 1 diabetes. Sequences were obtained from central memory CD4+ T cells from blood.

CDR3 residues: CASGHRTSEAFF. For the CDR3, the DNA is TGTGCTAGTGGCCACAGGACAAGTGAAGCTTTCTTT. V is TRBV12-5 and J is TRBJ1-1; weak D call: TRBD1 (5 bases). Germline V gives CDR1 LGHNT, CDR2 FRNRAP. CDR3 length: 12 residues. V dropped 6 bases and J dropped 7 bases, with 12 bases sitting between them.